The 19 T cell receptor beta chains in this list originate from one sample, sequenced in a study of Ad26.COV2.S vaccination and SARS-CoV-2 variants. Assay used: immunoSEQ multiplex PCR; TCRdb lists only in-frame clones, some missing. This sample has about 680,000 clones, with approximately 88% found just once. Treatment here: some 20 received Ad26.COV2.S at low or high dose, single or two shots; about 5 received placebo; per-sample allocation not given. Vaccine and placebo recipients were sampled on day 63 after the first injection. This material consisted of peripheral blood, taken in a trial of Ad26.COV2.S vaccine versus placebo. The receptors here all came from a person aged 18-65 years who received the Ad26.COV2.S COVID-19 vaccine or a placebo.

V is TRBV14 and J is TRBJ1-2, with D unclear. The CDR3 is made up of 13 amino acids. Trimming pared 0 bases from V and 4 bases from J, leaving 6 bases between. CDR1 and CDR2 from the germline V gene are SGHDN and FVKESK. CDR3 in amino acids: CASSQEAAYGYTF. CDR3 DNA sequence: TGTGCCAGCAGCCAAGAGGCAGCCTATGGCTACACCTTC. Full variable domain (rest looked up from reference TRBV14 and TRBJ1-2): EAGVTQFPSHSVIEKGQTVTLRCDPISGHDNLYWYRRVMGKEIKFLLHFVKESKQDESGMPNNRFLAERTGGTYSTLKVQPAELEDSGVYFCASSQEAAYGYTFGSGTRLTVV.

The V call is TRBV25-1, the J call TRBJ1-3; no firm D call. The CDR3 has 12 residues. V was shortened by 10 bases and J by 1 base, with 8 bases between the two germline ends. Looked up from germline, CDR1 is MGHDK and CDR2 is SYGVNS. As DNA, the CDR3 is TGTGCCACCCAGAGATCTGGAAACACCATATATTTT. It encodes CATQRSGNTIYF.

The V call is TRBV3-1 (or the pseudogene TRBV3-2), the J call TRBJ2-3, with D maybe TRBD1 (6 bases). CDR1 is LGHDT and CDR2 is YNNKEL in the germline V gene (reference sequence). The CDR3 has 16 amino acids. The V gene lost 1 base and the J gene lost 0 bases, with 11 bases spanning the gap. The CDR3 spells CASSQVRGFSTDTQYF. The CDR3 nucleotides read TGTGCCAGCAGCCAAGTCAGGGGATTCAGCACAGATACGCAGTATTTT.

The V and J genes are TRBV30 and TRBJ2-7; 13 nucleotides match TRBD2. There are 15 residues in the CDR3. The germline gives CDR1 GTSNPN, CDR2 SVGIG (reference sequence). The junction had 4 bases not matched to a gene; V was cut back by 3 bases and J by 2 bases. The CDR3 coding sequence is TGTGCCTGGAGCCAAACTAGCGGGGGGGCCTACGAGCAGTACTTC. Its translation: CAWSQTSGGAYEQYF. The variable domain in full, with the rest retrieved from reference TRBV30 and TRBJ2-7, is SQTIHQWPATLVQPVGSPLSLECTVEGTSNPNLYWYRQAAGRGLQLLFYSVGIGQISSEVPQNLSASRPQDRQFILSSKKLLLSDSGFYLCAWSQTSGGAYEQYFGPGTRLTVT.

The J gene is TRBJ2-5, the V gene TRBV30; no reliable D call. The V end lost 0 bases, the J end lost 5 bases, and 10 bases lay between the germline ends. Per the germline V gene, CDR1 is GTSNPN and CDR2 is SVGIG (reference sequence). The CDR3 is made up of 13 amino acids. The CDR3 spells CAWSVTTMETQYF. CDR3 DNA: TGTGCCTGGAGTGTTACTACCATGGAGACCCAGTACTTC.

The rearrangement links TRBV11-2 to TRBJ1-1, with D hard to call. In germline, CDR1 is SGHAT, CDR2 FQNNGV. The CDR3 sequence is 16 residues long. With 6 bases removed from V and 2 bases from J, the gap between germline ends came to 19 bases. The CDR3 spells CASSPPPPQLNTEAFF. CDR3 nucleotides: TGTGCCAGCAGTCCTCCCCCCCCACAGCTCAACACTGAAGCTTTCTTT.

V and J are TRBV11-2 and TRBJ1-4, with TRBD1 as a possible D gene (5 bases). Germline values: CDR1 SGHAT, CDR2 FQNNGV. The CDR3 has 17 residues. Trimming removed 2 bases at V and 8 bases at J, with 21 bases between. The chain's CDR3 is CASSLIGGVRAGEKLFF. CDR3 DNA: TGTGCCAGCAGCTTAATCGGGGGAGTGAGGGCGGGAGAAAAACTGTTTTTT.

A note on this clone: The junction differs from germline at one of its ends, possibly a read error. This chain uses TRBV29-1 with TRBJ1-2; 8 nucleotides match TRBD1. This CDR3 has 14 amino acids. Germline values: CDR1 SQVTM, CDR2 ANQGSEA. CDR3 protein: CSVEGTGYNDGYTF. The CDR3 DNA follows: TGCAGCGTTGAAGGGACAGGGTATAACGATGGCTACACCTTC. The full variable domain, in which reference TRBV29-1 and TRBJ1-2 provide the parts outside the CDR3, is SAVISQKPSRDICQRGTSLTIQCQVDSQVTMMFWYRQQPGQSLTLIATANQGSEATYESGFVIDKFPISRPNLTFSTLTVSNMSPEDSSIYLCSVEGTGYNDGYTFGSGTRLTVV.

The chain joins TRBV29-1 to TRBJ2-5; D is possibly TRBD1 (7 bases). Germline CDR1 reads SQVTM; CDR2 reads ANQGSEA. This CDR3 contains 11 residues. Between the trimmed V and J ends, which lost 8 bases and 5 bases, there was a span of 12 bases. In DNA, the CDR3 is TGCAGCCAGGGGGGTCGGGAGACCCAGTACTTC. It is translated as CSQGGRETQYF.

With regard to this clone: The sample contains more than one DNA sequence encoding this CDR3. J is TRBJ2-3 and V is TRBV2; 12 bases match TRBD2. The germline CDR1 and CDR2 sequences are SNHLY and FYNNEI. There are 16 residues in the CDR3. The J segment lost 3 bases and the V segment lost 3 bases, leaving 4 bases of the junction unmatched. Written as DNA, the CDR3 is TGTGCCAGCAGTGACGCTACTAGCGGGGGGACAGATACGCAGTATTTT. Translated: CASSDATSGGTDTQYF.

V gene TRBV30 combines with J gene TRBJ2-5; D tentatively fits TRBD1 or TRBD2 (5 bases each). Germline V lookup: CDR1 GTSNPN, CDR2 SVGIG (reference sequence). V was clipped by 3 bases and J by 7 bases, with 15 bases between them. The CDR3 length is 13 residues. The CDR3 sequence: CAWRPRDEGTQYF. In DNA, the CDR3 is TGTGCCTGGAGGCCCCGGGACGAAGGGACCCAGTACTTC.

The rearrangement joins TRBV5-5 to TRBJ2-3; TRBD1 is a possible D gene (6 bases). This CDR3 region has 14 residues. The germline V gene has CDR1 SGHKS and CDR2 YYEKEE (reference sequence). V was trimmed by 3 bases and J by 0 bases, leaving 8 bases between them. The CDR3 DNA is TGTGCCAGCAGCTGGGACATTAGCACAGATACGCAGTATTTT. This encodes CASSWDISTDTQYF.

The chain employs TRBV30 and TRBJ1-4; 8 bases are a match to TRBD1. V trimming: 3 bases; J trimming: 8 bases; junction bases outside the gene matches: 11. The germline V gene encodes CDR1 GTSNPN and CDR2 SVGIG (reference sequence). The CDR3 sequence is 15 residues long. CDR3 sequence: CAWRASRGPGEKLFF. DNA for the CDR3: TGTGCCTGGAGGGCCTCCAGGGGGCCGGGGGAAAAACTGTTTTTT. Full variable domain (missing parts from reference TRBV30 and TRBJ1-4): SQTIHQWPATLVQPVGSPLSLECTVEGTSNPNLYWYRQAAGRGLQLLFYSVGIGQISSEVPQNLSASRPQDRQFILSSKKLLLSDSGFYLCAWRASRGPGEKLFFGSGTQLSVL.

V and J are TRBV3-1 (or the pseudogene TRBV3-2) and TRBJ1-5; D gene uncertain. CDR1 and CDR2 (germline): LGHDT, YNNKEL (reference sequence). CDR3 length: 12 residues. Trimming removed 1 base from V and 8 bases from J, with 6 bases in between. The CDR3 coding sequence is TGTGCCAGCAGCCAAGTGGGAGAGCCCCAGCATTTT. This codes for CASSQVGEPQHF.

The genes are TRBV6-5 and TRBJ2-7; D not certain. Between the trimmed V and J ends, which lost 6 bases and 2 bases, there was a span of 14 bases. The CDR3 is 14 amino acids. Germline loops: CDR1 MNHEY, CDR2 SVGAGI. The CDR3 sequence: CASRKMSVAYEQYF. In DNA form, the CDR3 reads TGTGCCAGCAGGAAGATGAGTGTGGCCTACGAGCAGTACTTC.

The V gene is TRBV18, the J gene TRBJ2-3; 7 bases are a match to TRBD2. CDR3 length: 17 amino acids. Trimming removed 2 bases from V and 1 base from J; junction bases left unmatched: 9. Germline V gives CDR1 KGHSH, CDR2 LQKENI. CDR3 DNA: TGTGCCAGCTCACCATTATCCTCGGCGGGGGGCACAGATACGCAGTATTTT. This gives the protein CASSPLSSAGGTDTQYF.

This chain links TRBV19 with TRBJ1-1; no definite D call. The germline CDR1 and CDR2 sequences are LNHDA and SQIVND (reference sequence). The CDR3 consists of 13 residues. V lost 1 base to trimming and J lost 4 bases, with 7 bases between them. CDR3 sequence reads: CASSIGGGTEAFF. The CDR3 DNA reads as TGTGCCAGTAGTATAGGAGGTGGCACTGAAGCTTTCTTT.

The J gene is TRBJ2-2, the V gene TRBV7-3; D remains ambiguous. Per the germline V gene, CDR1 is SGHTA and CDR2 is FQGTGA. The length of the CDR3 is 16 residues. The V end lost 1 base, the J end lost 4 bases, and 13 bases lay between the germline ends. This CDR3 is CASSLSGVFFTGELFF. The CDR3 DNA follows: TGTGCCAGCAGCTTAAGTGGGGTCTTCTTCACCGGGGAGCTGTTTTTT.

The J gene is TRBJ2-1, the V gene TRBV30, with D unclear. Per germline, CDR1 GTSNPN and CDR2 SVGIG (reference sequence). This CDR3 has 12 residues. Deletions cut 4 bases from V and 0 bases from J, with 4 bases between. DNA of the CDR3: TGTGCCTGGAAGGGCTCCTACAATGAGCAGTTCTTC. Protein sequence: CAWKGSYNEQFF.